This entry is about one TCR beta chain. This clonotype was detected ten times or more. Which antigen it targets is not known. No base-level quality is on record; no much larger clone is a single base apart. The data originate from a study of T-cell reconstitution after alpha-beta-depleted transplantation in children (dated by TCRdb to 2016 to 2018). For the study in its entirety: Using TCR repertoire profiling, the study followed T-cell immune reconstitution in a quantitative way in children after TCRalphabeta/CD19-depleted allogeneic hematopoietic cell transplantation.

Library preparation used PCR. Data came from an Illumina HiSeq 2500. To normalize quantification of the TCRbeta repertoire, the TCR libraries were built with molecular barcoding that relied on unique molecular identifiers. The public reads were run again by TCRdb, first through fastp at Q25 and then through MiXCR, and only productive beta chains were kept. Duplicate CDR3 protein sequences are folded into a single record with the most common DNA and genes. The sample contains hundreds of thousands of distinct CDR3 sequences, around 12% of them found a single time. The ten largest account for about 5% of the sample. The sample was PBMCs from the stem cell graft donor, taken from the stem cell graft. This sequence originates from a human donor who donated a stem cell graft to a child with combined immunodeficiency.

CDR3 sequence: CASSLSRRTNTGELFF. The nucleotide sequence is given as TGCGCCAGCAGCTTGAGTCGGAGAACGAACACCGGGGAGCTGTTTTTT. Recombination joined TRBV5-1 with TRBJ2-2, with no confidently assigned D gene. The germline V gene supplies CDR1 SGHRS and CDR2 YFSETQ. Spanning cysteine to phenylalanine, the CDR3 consists of 16 amino acids. Of all the DNA, just the CDR3 is kept, 48 bases in frame from base 1. Trimming takes 1 base from V and 0 bases from J, and the germline ends sit 10 bases apart.